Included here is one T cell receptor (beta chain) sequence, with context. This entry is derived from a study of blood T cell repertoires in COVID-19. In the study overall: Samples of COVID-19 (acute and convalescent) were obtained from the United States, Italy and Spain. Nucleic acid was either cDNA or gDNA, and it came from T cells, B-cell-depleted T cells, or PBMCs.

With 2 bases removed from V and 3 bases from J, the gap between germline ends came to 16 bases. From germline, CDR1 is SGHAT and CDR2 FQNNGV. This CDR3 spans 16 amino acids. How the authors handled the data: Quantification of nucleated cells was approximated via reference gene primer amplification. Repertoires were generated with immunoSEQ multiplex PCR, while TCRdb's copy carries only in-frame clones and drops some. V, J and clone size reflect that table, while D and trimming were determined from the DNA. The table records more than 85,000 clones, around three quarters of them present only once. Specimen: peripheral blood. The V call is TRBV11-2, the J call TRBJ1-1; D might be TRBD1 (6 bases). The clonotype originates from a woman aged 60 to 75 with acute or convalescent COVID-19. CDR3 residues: CASSLSPNGGYTEAFF. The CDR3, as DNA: TGTGCCAGCAGCTTAAGCCCGAATGGGGGCTACACTGAAGCTTTCTTT.